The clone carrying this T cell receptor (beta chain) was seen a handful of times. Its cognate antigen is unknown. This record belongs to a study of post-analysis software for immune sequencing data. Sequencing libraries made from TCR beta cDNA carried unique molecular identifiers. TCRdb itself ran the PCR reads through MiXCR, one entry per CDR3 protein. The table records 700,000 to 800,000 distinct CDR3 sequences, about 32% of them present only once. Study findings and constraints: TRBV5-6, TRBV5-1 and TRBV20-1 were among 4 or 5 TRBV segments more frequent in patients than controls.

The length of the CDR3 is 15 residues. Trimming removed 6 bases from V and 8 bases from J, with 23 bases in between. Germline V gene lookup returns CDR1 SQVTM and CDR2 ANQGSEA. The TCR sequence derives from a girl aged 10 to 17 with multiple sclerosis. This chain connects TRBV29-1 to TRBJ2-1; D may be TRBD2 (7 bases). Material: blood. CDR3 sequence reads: CSVERGRGNIYEQFF. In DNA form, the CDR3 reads TGCAGCGTCGAAAGGGGGAGGGGGAACATTTATGAGCAGTTCTTC.